This T cell receptor beta chain was sequenced for a study of OX40 agonist ivuxolimab in advanced cancers. The protocol was immunoSEQ multiplex PCR, while the TCRdb copy is restricted to in-frame clones and leaves out a portion. This table has about 62,000 clones, 88% appearing once. Germline V gives CDR1 MGHRA, CDR2 YSYEKL. Trimming shortened V by 1 base and J by 10 bases, and 23 bases separated the two germline ends. The CDR3 is 17 amino acids. The starting material was CD4+ or CD8+ T cells sorted from blood, obtained in a trial of the OX40 agonist ivuxolimab. The receptor was derived from an adult with an advanced solid tumor such as melanoma, head and neck, liver or kidney cancer. This chain links TRBV4-1 with TRBJ1-5; TRBD1 is a possible D gene (5 bases). CDR3 loop: CASSQVGGGQAVGPQHF. The CDR3 DNA sequence: TGCGCCAGCAGCCAAGTCGGGGGAGGGCAGGCCGTAGGTCCCCAGCATTTT.